This T cell receptor beta chain was sequenced for a study of shared clonotypes between healthy human individuals. In germline, CDR1 is SGHNT, CDR2 YENEEA. CDR3 length equals 10 residues. V lost 1 base and J lost 8, with 1 base in between. Running of the assay took place at deep level. For each subset, genomic DNA was distributed in equal portions over several immunoSEQ plates. Data came from immunoSEQ multiplex PCR; TCRdb stores just in-frame clones and leaves some out. Seen here are about 510,000 clones, 60% to 80% observed once, and the top ten hold around 12%. With unsorted samples, genomic DNA was obtained from tens of millions of PBMCs.

The chain couples TRBV11-3 to TRBJ2-3, with D uncertain. Sequencing was carried out using PBMCs. The receptor comes from a woman between 35 and 50 years old in good health. Some clones in this sample may be carry-over from other donors' samples. The CDR3 region has the DNA TGTGCCAGCAGCTTAGTTACGCAGTATTTT. Translated: CASSLVTQYF.